This TCR beta chain was identified during a study of blood T cells in healthy people across ages. Study as a whole: About one barcoded beta molecule per two T cells came from capture by template switching. Regarding the study as a whole: Since the PBMCs were unsorted, naive and antigen-experienced cells could not be conclusively compared. With donor CMV status unknown, expanded clonotype changes were possibly confounded.

A second PCR of 7 to 11 cycles used a sample-barcoded 5' primer and a J-beta primer mix. TCRdb re-analysed the 5' RACE reads in MiXCR, keeping a single row per CDR3 protein. The sample has roughly 700,000 distinct CDR3 sequences; just under 25% are singletons. Trimming took off 2 bases at V and 6 bases at J, with 8 bases between the two ends. The CDR3 is 12 residues long. The germline V gene has CDR1 SGHTA and CDR2 FQGNSA. About this clonotype: Its antigen is still unknown. The CDR3 carries no conserved terminal phenylalanine or tryptophan, so it likely arises from a read error.

This sample also belongs to another study, concerning T cells of mothers and their children. That paper states: Per 15 ul, 1.5 ug of RNA was used, with all extracted RNA going into cDNA synthesis.

The sequenced sample consisted of blood. The chain carries TRBV7-2 and TRBJ2-7; the D is unclear. The TCR originated in a boy aged 10-17 years in good health. CDR3 protein: CASSLLFSEQYL. CDR3 nucleotides: TGTGCCAGCAGCTTACTATTCAGCGAGCAGTACCTC.